The TCR beta chain described here comes from a study of T cells expressing NK-cell markers. As for the study in general: Sorted CD3+CD56-NKG2C+, CD3+CD56+NKG2C- and CD3+CD56+NKG2C+ T cells were the source of the TCR beta repertoires. Seven donors tested HCMV-seropositive and one tested seronegative among the eight sequenced.

As concerns this clonotype: The antigen remains unidentified.

TCRdb reprocessed the 5' RACE reads and stores each CDR3 protein as one record, lacking DNA. The sample's table shows about 550,000 distinct CDR3 sequences. Regarding the study as a whole: What remained unclear was the HCMV specificity of expanded NKG2C+ T cell clones.

CDR3 length: 14 residues. Germline V gives CDR1 MNHEY, CDR2 SVGAGI. The chain has TRBV6-5 and TRBJ1-1; TCRdb picks TRBD1, but there is no DNA to check that call. What was sequenced was blood T cells: a sorted CD56 or NKG2C T cell subset, CD4+ or CD8+ T cells, or bulk PBMC T cells (not recorded which). The clonotype was recovered from a man younger than 35 in good health. CDR3 region: CASIMRGIGTEAFF.